This TCR beta chain was captured in a study of T cell repertoires in cytomegalovirus infection. Across the whole study: Peptides in the study included HLA-C-restricted and HLA-B-restricted CMV epitopes. From public TCR beta signatures came an indication of both CMV infection and matching HLA type.

Worth noting for this clonotype: Its antigen is undetermined.

TCRdb reprocessed the reads with MiXCR, giving one entry per CDR3 protein. The repertoire holds roughly 150,000 distinct CDR3 sequences, with 32% as singletons. V lost 5 bases to trimming and J lost 3 bases, with 17 bases between them. The CDR3 covers 15 residues. Germline CDR1 reads SEHNR; CDR2 reads FQNEAQ (reference sequence). Study conclusions and caveats: Ex vivo, HLA-C-restricted CMV-specific TCR beta clonotypes prevailed over the rest of the response. Accumulated public TCR beta family frequency recognized individuals carrying CMV together with the relevant HLA.

Sequenced material: CD8+ T cells from cultured PBMCs, taken from culture after CMV antigen stimulation. The chain uses TRBV7-9 and TRBJ2-7; possible D gene TRBD2, 5 bases. This sequence originates from a human donor in good health (CMV status not recorded). Some clones in this sample may be carry-over from other donors' samples. The CDR3 bases are TGTGCCAGCAGCGCAGAAGAGGGTAAGGACTACGAGCAGTACTTC. This codes for CASSAEEGKDYEQYF.